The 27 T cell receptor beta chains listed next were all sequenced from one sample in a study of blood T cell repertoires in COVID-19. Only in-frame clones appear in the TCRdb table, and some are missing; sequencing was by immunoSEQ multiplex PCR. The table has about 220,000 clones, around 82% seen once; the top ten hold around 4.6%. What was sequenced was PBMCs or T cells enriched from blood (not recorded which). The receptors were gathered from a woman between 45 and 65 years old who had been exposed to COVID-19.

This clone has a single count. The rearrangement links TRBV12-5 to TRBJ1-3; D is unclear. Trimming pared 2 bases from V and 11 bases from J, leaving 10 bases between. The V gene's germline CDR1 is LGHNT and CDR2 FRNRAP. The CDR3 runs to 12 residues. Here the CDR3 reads CASGLYNLAIYF. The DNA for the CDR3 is TGTGCTAGTGGTTTGTACAACCTGGCCATATATTTT.

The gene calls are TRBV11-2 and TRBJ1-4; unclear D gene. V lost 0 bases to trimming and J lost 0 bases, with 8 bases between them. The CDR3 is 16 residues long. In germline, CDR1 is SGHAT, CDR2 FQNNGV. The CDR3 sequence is CASSLDLAPTNEKLFF. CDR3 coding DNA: TGTGCCAGCAGCTTAGATCTAGCTCCAACTAATGAAAAACTGTTTTTT.

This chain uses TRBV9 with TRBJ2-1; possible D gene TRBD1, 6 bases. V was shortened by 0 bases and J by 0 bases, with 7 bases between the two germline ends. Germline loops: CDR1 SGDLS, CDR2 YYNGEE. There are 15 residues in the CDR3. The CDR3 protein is CASSVAGVSYNEQFF. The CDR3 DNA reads TGTGCCAGCAGCGTAGCAGGGGTCTCCTACAATGAGCAGTTCTTC.

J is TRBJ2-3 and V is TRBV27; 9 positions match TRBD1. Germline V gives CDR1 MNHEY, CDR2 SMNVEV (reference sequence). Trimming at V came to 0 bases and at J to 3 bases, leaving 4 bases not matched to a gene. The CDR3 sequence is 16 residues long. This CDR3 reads CASSLSPGQGTDTQYF. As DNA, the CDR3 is TGTGCCAGCAGTTTATCGCCGGGACAGGGTACAGATACGCAGTATTTT.

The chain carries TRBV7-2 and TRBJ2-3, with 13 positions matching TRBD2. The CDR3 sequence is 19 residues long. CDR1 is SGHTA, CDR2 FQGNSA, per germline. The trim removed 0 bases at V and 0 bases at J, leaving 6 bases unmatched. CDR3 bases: TGTGCCAGCAGCTTAGCGGGGGGACTAGCGGGGACTAGCACAGATACGCAGTATTTT. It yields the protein CASSLAGGLAGTSTDTQYF.

In nucleotides, the CDR3 is TGTGCCAGCAGCCCCCGGGACTCCAGCTACGAGCAGTACTTC. Protein product: CASSPRDSSYEQYF. This chain joins TRBV3-1 (or the pseudogene TRBV3-2) and TRBJ2-7; D is perhaps TRBD2 (6 bases). The CDR3 is made up of 14 amino acids. Germline lookup yields CDR1 LGHDT and CDR2 YNNKEL (reference sequence). V was trimmed by 4 bases and J by 3 bases, leaving 13 bases between them.

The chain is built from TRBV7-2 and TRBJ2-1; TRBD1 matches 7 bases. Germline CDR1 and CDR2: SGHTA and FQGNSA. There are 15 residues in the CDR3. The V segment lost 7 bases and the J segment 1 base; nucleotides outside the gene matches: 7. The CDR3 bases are TGTGCCAGCATCCCAGGGGGTGGTTCCTACAATGAGCAGTTCTTC. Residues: CASIPGGGSYNEQFF.

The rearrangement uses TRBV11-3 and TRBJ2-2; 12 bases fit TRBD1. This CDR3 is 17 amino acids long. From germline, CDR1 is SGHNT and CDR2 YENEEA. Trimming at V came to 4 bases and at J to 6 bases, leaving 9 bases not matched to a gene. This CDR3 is CASSSGQGAKGSGELFF. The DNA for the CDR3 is TGTGCCAGCAGCTCGGGACAGGGGGCAAAAGGATCCGGGGAGCTGTTTTTT. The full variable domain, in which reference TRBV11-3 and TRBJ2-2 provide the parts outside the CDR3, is EAGVVQSPRYKIIEKKQPVAFWCNPISGHNTLYWYLQNLGQGPELLIRYENEEAVDDSQLPKDRFSAERLKGVDSTLKIQPAELGDSAVYLCASSSGQGAKGSGELFFGEGSRLTVL.

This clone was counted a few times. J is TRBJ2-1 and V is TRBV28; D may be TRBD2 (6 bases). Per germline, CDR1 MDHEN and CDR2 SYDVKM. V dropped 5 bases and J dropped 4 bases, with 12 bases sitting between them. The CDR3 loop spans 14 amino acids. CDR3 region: CASSPSEPYNEQFF. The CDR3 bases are TGTGCCAGCAGTCCTAGCGAACCGTACAATGAGCAGTTCTTC.

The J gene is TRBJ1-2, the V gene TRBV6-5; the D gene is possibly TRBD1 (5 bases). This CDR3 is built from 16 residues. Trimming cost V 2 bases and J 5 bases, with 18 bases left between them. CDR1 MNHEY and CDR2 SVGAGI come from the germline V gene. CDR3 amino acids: CASSYQPSDSLYGYTF. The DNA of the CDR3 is TGTGCCAGCAGTTACCAACCCTCTGACAGTTTGTATGGCTACACCTTC.

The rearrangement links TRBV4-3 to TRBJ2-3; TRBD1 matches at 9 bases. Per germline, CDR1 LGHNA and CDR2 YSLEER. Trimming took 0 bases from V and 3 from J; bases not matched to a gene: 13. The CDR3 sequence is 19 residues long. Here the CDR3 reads CASSQDLVQGASWTDTQYF. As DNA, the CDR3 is TGCGCCAGCAGCCAAGACCTCGTACAGGGGGCTTCGTGGACAGATACGCAGTATTTT.

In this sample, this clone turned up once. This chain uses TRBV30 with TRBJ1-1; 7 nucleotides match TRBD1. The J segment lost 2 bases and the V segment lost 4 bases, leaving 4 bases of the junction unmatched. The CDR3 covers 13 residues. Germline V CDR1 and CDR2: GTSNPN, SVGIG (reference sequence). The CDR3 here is CAWTPGGNTEAFF. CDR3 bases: TGTGCCTGGACCCCAGGGGGAAACACTGAAGCTTTCTTT.

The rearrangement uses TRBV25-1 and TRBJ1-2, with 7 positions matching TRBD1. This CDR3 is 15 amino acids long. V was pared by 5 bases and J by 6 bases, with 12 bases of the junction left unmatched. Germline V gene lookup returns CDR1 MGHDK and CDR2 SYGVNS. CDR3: CASSLNGAGGDGYTF. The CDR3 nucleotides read TGTGCCAGCAGTCTTAATGGGGCAGGGGGAGATGGCTACACCTTC.

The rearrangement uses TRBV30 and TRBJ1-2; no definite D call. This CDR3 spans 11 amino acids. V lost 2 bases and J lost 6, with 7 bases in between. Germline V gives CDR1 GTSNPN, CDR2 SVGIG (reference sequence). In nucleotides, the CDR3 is TGTGCCTGGAGTAGGGAGAATGGCTACACCTTC. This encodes CAWSRENGYTF.

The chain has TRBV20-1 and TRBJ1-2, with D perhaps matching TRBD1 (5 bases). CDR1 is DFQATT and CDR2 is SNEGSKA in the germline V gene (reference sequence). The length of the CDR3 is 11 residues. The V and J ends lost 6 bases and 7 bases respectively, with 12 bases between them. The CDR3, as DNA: TGCAGTGCGCCCCTAGGGGCTGGCTACACCTTC. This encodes CSAPLGAGYTF.

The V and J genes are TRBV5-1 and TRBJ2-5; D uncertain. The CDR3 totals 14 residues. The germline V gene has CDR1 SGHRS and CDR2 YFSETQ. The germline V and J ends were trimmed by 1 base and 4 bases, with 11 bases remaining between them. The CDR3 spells CASSLSQTGETQYF. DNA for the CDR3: TGCGCCAGCAGCTTGTCCCAGACGGGAGAGACCCAGTACTTC.

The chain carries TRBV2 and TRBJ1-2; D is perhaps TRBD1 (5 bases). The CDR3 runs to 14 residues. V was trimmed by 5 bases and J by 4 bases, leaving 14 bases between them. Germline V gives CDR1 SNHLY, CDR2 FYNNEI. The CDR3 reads CASSPDSLFYGYTF. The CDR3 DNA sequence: TGTGCCAGCAGTCCAGACAGCCTTTTCTATGGCTACACCTTC.

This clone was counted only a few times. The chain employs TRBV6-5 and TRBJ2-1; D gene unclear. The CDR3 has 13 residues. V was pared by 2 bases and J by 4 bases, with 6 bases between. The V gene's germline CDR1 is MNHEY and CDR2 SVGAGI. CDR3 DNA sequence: TGTGCCAGCAGTTACCCCGGGTACAATGAGCAGTTCTTC. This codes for CASSYPGYNEQFF.

CDR3 region: CASSPAEGADTF. In DNA form, the CDR3 reads TGTGCCAGCAGTCCCGCTGAGGGGGCGGACACCTTC. This rearrangement joins TRBV6-4 to TRBJ1-2, with TRBD1 matching 7 bases. The J segment lost 12 bases and the V segment lost 5 bases, leaving 9 bases of the junction unmatched. The CDR3 is made up of 12 amino acids. Looked up from germline, CDR1 is MRHNA and CDR2 is SNTAGT.

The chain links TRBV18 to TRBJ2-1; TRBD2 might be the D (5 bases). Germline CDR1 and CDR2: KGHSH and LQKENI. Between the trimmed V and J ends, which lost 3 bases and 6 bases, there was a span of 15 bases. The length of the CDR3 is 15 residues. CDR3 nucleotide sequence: TGTGCCAGCTCACCGAGCCCAGTAGGAGGCAATGAGCAGTTCTTC. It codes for CASSPSPVGGNEQFF.

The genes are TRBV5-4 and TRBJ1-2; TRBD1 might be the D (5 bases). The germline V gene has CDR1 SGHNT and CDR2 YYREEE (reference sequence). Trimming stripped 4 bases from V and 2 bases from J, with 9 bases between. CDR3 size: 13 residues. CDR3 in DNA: TGTGCCAGCAGCGGCGGGACGAACTATGGCTACACCTTC. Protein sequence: CASSGGTNYGYTF.

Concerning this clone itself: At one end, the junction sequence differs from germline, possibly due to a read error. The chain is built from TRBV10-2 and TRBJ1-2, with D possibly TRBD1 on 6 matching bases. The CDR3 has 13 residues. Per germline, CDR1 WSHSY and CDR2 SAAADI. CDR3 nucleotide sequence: TGCGCCAGCAGTGAGTCGTTGGACAGTAACACAAACTTC. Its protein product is CASSESLDSNTNF.

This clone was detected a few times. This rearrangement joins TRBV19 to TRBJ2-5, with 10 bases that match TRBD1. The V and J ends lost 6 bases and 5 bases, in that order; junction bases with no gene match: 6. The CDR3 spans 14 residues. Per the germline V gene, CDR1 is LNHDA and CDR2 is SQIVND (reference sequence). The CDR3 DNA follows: TGTGCCAGTAGGGGACAGGGGTGGGGGGAGACCCAGTACTTC. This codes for CASRGQGWGETQYF.

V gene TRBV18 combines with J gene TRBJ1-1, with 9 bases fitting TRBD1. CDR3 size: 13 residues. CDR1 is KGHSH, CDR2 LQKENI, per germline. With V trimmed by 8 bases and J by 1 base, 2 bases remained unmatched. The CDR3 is CASRQGENTEAFF. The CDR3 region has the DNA TGTGCCAGCAGACAGGGGGAGAACACTGAAGCTTTCTTT.

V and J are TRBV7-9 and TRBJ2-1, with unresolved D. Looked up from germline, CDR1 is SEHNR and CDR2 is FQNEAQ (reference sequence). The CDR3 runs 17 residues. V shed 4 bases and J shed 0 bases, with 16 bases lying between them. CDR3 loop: CASSYPTPQSSYNEQFF. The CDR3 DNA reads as TGTGCCAGCAGCTACCCGACTCCTCAAAGCTCCTACAATGAGCAGTTCTTC.

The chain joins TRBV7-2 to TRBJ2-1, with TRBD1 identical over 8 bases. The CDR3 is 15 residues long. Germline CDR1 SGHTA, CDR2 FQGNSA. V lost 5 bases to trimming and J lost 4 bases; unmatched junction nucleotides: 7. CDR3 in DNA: TGTGCCAGCAGCCGGGGGACAGGCGTTTACAATGAGCAGTTCTTC. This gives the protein CASSRGTGVYNEQFF.

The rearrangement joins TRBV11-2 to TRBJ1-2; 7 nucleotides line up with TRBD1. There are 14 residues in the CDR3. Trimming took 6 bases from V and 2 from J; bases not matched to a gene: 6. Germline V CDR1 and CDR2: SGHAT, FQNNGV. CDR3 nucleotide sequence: TGTGCCAGCAGTGGTAGACAGGGAAACTATGGCTACACCTTC. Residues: CASSGRQGNYGYTF.